The 30 T cell receptor beta chains in this list originate from one sample, sequenced in a study of early T cells in non-severe SARS-CoV-2 infection. MiXCR, applied by TCRdb to the 5' RACE reads, yields one record per CDR3 protein. The table has 50,000 or so distinct CDR3 sequences, about 13% seen once. The specimen sequenced was whole blood. The receptors derive from an adult who was a healthcare worker with PCR-confirmed SARS-CoV-2 infection or an uninfected control (not recorded which).

This chain uses TRBV27 with TRBJ2-7; a possible D gene is TRBD2 (6 bases). This CDR3 has 13 amino acids. Germline loops: CDR1 MNHEY, CDR2 SMNVEV (reference sequence). Trimming left V 2 bases short and J 7 bases short, with 12 bases between. CDR3 DNA sequence: TGTGCCAGCAGTTTAGCGGGGTCTGGGGAGCAGTACTTC. Protein: CASSLAGSGEQYF.

The chain recombines TRBV5-1 with TRBJ2-2; D uncertain. The V gene's germline CDR1 is SGHRS and CDR2 YFSETQ. The CDR3 consists of 13 residues. V was shortened by 3 bases and J by 3 bases, with 6 bases between the two germline ends. The CDR3 DNA reads as TGCGCCAGCAGCTCAGTATACACCGGGGAGCTGTTTTTT. Protein product: CASSSVYTGELFF.

Worth noting for this clonotype: A far larger clone is off by one base, so a read error is likely. The chain recombines TRBV7-9 with TRBJ1-6, with TRBD1 identical over 9 bases. Looked up from germline, CDR1 is SEHNR and CDR2 is FQNEAQ (reference sequence). The CDR3 length is 17 residues. The J segment lost 6 bases and the V segment lost 1 base, leaving 7 bases of the junction unmatched. The DNA for the CDR3 is TGTGCCAGCAGCTTAGGGTCCGGGACAGGGACTAATTCACCCCTCCACTTT. This sequence encodes CASSLGSGTGTNSPLHF.

The V and J genes are TRBV4-3 and TRBJ2-2, with TRBD2 matching over 12 bases. V lost 2 bases, J lost 7 bases, and 5 bases stayed unmatched. The CDR3 covers 16 residues. Germline assignment: CDR1 LGHNA and CDR2 YSLEER. For the CDR3, the DNA is TGCGCCAGCAGCCAACCTAGCGGGAGGGCTATCGGGGAGCTGTTTTTT. Translation: CASSQPSGRAIGELFF.

This clonotype was observed a handful of times. The gene calls are TRBV7-6 and TRBJ2-2; D gene uncertain. Between the trimmed V and J ends, which lost 8 bases and 2 bases, there was a span of 9 bases. Looked up from germline, CDR1 is SGHVS and CDR2 is FNYEAQ. The CDR3 is made up of 13 amino acids. The DNA for the CDR3 is TGTGCCAGCGAACGGGCAAACACCGGGGAGCTGTTTTTT. It is translated as CASERANTGELFF. Full variable domain (rest looked up from reference TRBV7-6 and TRBJ2-2): GAGVSQSPRYKVTKRGQDVALRCDPISGHVSLYWYRQALGQGPEFLTYFNYEAQQDKSGLPNDRFSAERPEGSISTLTIQRTEQRDSAMYRCASERANTGELFFGEGSRLTVL.

The chain couples TRBV29-1 to TRBJ2-5; possibly TRBD2 for D (6 bases). Trimming cost V 3 bases and J 4 bases, with 9 bases left between them. CDR1 is SQVTM, CDR2 ANQGSEA, per germline. The CDR3 is 12 amino acids. CDR3 in amino acids: CSVDRTTETQYF. DNA for the CDR3: TGCAGCGTTGATAGGACTACAGAGACCCAGTACTTC.

The rearrangement joins TRBV29-1 to TRBJ1-2, with 7 bases that match TRBD1. CDR1 SQVTM and CDR2 ANQGSEA come from the germline V gene. V trimming: 6 bases; J trimming: 5 bases; junction bases outside the gene matches: 6. The CDR3 runs 12 residues. This CDR3 is CSVRDSLYGYTF. The CDR3, as DNA: TGCAGCGTCCGGGACAGTCTTTATGGCTACACCTTC.

The rearrangement links TRBV7-2 to TRBJ2-1; D is ambiguous. The CDR3 loop spans 12 amino acids. V lost 4 bases, J lost 9 bases, and 10 bases lay in between. CDR1 and CDR2 from the germline V gene are SGHTA and FQGNSA. The CDR3 protein is CASSSSSVEQFF. DNA for the CDR3: TGTGCCAGCAGCTCCTCATCCGTTGAGCAGTTCTTC.

Only a few counts were recorded for this clonotype. The CDR3 loop is CASSQQGDYSPLHF. For the CDR3, the DNA is TGTGCCAGCAGTCAACAGGGGGATTACTCACCCCTCCACTTT. V usage is TRBV6-5 and J usage is TRBJ1-6; 8 nucleotides line up with TRBD1. CDR3 length equals 14 residues. With V trimmed by 5 bases and J by 10 bases, 7 bases remained unmatched. The germline V gene encodes CDR1 MNHEY and CDR2 SVGAGI.

This clonotype occurred once. Possible read error: a much larger clone is one base away. This chain connects TRBV20-1 to TRBJ2-1; 10 bases fit TRBD2. CDR1 and CDR2 from the germline V gene are DFQATT and SNEGSKA (reference sequence). CDR3 size: 15 residues. Here the CDR3 DNA reads TGCAGTGCTGCGAGCGGGAGGGGGTCCTTCAATGAGCAGTTCTTC. This sequence encodes CSAASGRGSFNEQFF.

CDR3 in amino acids: CASSLQGAEGNEQFF. CDR3 nucleotides: TGCGCCAGCAGCTTACAGGGGGCGGAAGGGAATGAGCAGTTCTTC. The chain couples TRBV5-1 to TRBJ2-1; 9 positions match TRBD1. Germline assignment: CDR1 SGHRS and CDR2 YFSETQ. The CDR3 spans 15 residues. V shed 2 bases and J 7 bases; nucleotides not matched to a gene: 7.

The V and J genes are TRBV5-1 and TRBJ1-4, with 8 nucleotides matching TRBD1. J gave up 5 bases and V 3 bases, and 9 bases lay outside the gene matches. Germline V gene lookup returns CDR1 SGHRS and CDR2 YFSETQ. This CDR3 contains 16 residues. For the CDR3, the DNA is TGCGCCAGCAGCTCCTTCGGACAGGGAGCGAATGAAAAACTGTTTTTT. Protein: CASSSFGQGANEKLFF. Together with reference TRBV5-1 and TRBJ1-4, the CDR3 gives the full variable domain: KAGVTQTPRYLIKTRGQQVTLSCSPISGHRSVSWYQQTPGQGLQFLFEYFSETQRNKGNFPGRFSGRQFSNSRSEMNVSTLELGDSALYLCASSSFGQGANEKLFFGSGTQLSVL.

This clonotype came up many times. The CDR3, as DNA: TGTGCCAGCAGCGACCCCATTTTAGGGACCCAAGAGACCCAGTACTTC. Residues: CASSDPILGTQETQYF. The V call is TRBV5-4, the J call TRBJ2-5; perhaps D is TRBD1 or TRBD2 (5 bases each). This CDR3 has 16 amino acids. The V end was cut by 4 bases, the J end by 1 base, with 17 bases between. Germline V lookup: CDR1 SGHNT, CDR2 YYREEE (reference sequence). Drawing the rest from reference TRBV5-4 and TRBJ2-5, the complete variable domain is ETGVTQSPTHLIKTRGQQVTLRCSSQSGHNTVSWYQQALGQGPQFIFQYYREEENGRGNFPPRFSGLQFPNYSSELNVNALELDDSALYLCASSDPILGTQETQYFGPGTRLLVL.

This clonotype has a single count. The V and J genes are TRBV28 and TRBJ2-7; TRBD2 matches at 14 bases. J gave up 3 bases and V 4 bases, and 8 bases lay outside the gene matches. The CDR3 is 17 amino acids. CDR1 and CDR2 from the germline V gene are MDHEN and SYDVKM. The CDR3 DNA follows: TGTGCCAGCAGTTCCGGGACTAGCGGGAGTGGTTTCTACGAGCAGTACTTC. It is translated as CASSSGTSGSGFYEQYF. The full variable domain, completed using reference TRBV28 and TRBJ2-7, is DVKVTQSSRYLVKRTGEKVFLECVQDMDHENMFWYRQDPGLGLRLIYFSYDVKMKEKGDIPEGYSVSREKKERFSLILESASTNQTSMYLCASSSGTSGSGFYEQYFGPGTRLTVT.

Many counts were recorded for this clonotype. The chain couples TRBV2 to TRBJ2-3; D not certain. CDR3 length equals 13 residues. V was trimmed by 7 bases and J by 0 bases, leaving 8 bases between them. Germline V lookup: CDR1 SNHLY, CDR2 FYNNEI. CDR3 nucleotides: TGTGCCAGCAAGACATCGAGCACAGATACGCAGTATTTT. Translation: CASKTSSTDTQYF.

The rearrangement joins TRBV10-3 to TRBJ2-7, with D unclear. The V and J ends lost 2 bases and 6 bases respectively, with 5 bases between them. This CDR3 has 11 residues. The germline gives CDR1 ENHRY, CDR2 SYGVKD. This CDR3 is CAISEVGEQYF. Written as DNA, the CDR3 is TGTGCCATCAGTGAGGTAGGCGAGCAGTACTTC.

Many counts were recorded for this clonotype. The chain carries TRBV6-5 and TRBJ2-4; D call uncertain. This CDR3 contains 15 residues. Trimming took off 1 base at V and 5 bases at J, with 12 bases between the two ends. Germline lookup yields CDR1 MNHEY and CDR2 SVGAGI. DNA for the CDR3: TGTGCCAGCAGTTACTTCTCTCCCCAGCAAAACATTCAGTACTTC. Its translation: CASSYFSPQQNIQYF.

This clonotype was counted many times. The chain couples TRBV6-1 to TRBJ2-1; D uncertain. This CDR3 region has 15 residues. The V gene's germline CDR1 is MNHNS and CDR2 SASEGT. The V gene lost 10 bases and the J gene lost 0 bases, with 16 bases spanning the gap. The CDR3 DNA reads as TGTGCCACCGTTTTTGGTCCCAGCTCCTACAATGAGCAGTTCTTC. As protein: CATVFGPSSYNEQFF.

This clonotype showed up just a few times. CDR3 loop: CASSARARTGSNYGYTF. The CDR3 DNA is TGTGCCAGCAGCGCTAGGGCTAGGACAGGTTCTAACTATGGCTACACCTTC. The chain employs TRBV7-8 and TRBJ1-2; 7 bases fit TRBD1. From germline, CDR1 is SGHVS and CDR2 FQNEAQ. V trimming: 5 bases; J trimming: 0 bases; junction bases outside the gene matches: 12. This CDR3 contains 17 residues.

The chain uses TRBV12-3 or TRBV12-4 and TRBJ2-3; D remains unclear. CDR3 length equals 14 residues. The germline V and J ends were trimmed by 6 bases and 0 bases, with 10 bases remaining between them. CDR3 protein: CASSSRPSTDTQYF. The CDR3 DNA follows: TGTGCCAGCAGCTCCCGACCGAGCACAGATACGCAGTATTTT.

This clonotype was seen at least ten times. The chain is built from TRBV11-2 and TRBJ1-1, with 7 bases fitting TRBD1. The V gene end was trimmed by 5 bases and the J gene end by 1 base; junction bases not matched to a gene: 1. The CDR3 has 13 residues. CDR1 SGHAT and CDR2 FQNNGV come from the germline V gene. The CDR3 loop is CASSRQGNTEAFF. The CDR3 DNA follows: TGTGCCAGCAGCAGACAGGGGAACACTGAAGCTTTCTTT.

This clonotype has a handful of counts. The chain recombines TRBV21-1 with TRBJ1-2; the table names TRBD1, a call not compared with the DNA. TRBV21-1 is a pseudogene segment. There are 12 residues in the CDR3. CDR3: CASSRTGEGYTF. The CDR3 DNA reads as TGTGCCAGCAGCAGGACAGGGGAAGGCTACACCTTC.

This clonotype was seen a few times. This sequence joins TRBV19 and TRBJ1-5; tentative D call: TRBD1 (5 bases). CDR1 and CDR2 (germline): LNHDA, SQIVND (reference sequence). Trimming removed 7 bases at V and 3 bases at J, with 19 bases between. The CDR3 runs 16 residues. Here the CDR3 reads CASKIGSRGNNQPQHF. The CDR3 region has the DNA TGTGCCAGTAAAATCGGAAGTAGGGGAAACAATCAGCCCCAGCATTTT.

This clonotype was recorded a few times. The chain joins TRBV7-9 to TRBJ1-3, with a possible D match to TRBD1 (6 bases). V was clipped by 5 bases and J by 2 bases, with 13 bases between them. CDR1 is SEHNR and CDR2 is FQNEAQ in the germline V gene (reference sequence). The CDR3 is 15 amino acids. CDR3 in amino acids: CASSPVGGPGNTIYF. The CDR3 bases are TGTGCCAGCAGCCCCGTGGGGGGCCCTGGAAACACCATATATTTT. The whole variable domain, filled in from reference TRBV7-9 and TRBJ1-3, reads DTGVSQNPRHKITKRGQNVTFRCDPISEHNRLYWYRQTLGQGPEFLTYFQNEAQLEKSRLLSDRFSAERPKGSFSTLEIQRTEQGDSAMYLCASSPVGGPGNTIYFGEGSWLTVV.

The chain joins TRBV20-1 to TRBJ1-5; D is perhaps TRBD1 (5 bases). The V and J ends lost 1 base and 2 bases respectively, with 15 bases between them. Germline lookup yields CDR1 DFQATT and CDR2 SNEGSKA (reference sequence). The CDR3 totals 16 residues. The CDR3: CSARGVQGSGNQPQHF. The DNA of the CDR3 is TGCAGTGCTAGAGGGGTTCAGGGTTCCGGCAATCAGCCCCAGCATTTT.

The chain is built from TRBV28 and TRBJ1-4; tentatively, D is TRBD1 (6 bases). Trimming took off 6 bases at V and 7 bases at J, with 15 bases between the two ends. This CDR3 is 14 amino acids long. Germline CDR1 is MDHEN and CDR2 is SYDVKM. CDR3 residues: CASSRGTRGEKLFF. CDR3 sequence (DNA): TGTGCCAGCAGCAGGGGTACGAGGGGTGAAAAACTGTTTTTT.

The chain uses TRBV14 and TRBJ2-5; D is perhaps TRBD1 (5 bases). Trimming took 4 bases from V and 4 from J, leaving 16 bases between them. The CDR3 is 15 amino acids. The germline CDR1 and CDR2 sequences are SGHDN and FVKESK. The CDR3 sequence is CASSPRSRDRETQYF. CDR3 in DNA: TGTGCCAGCAGCCCTCGTTCCAGGGATCGAGAGACCCAGTACTTC.

This clonotype was counted between two and nine times. V usage is TRBV12-3 or TRBV12-4 and J usage is TRBJ2-5, with TRBD2 matching over 13 bases. The CDR3 length is 16 residues. The junction had 9 bases not matched to a gene; V was cut back by 7 bases and J by 4 bases. CDR3 protein: CASNLGLAGVGETQYF. CDR3 nucleotide sequence: TGTGCCAGCAACCTTGGACTAGCGGGAGTAGGAGAGACCCAGTACTTC.

Many counts were recorded for this clonotype. The chain has TRBV7-6 and TRBJ1-2; D may be TRBD1 (6 bases). Germline V gene data show CDR1 as SGHVS and CDR2 as FNYEAQ. The CDR3 contains 16 residues. V dropped 2 bases and J dropped 6 bases, with 19 bases sitting between them. DNA of the CDR3: TGTGCCAGCAGCTTATCGGAACAGGGCGAAGGCGATGGCTACACCTTC. It encodes CASSLSEQGEGDGYTF.

This clonotype has at least ten counts. V and J are TRBV7-2 and TRBJ1-2; a weak D match, TRBD1 (6 bases). CDR1 and CDR2 (germline): SGHTA, FQGNSA. Trimming took 4 bases from V and 8 from J, leaving 26 bases between them. This CDR3 has 17 amino acids. The CDR3 protein is CASSSGGGRGALRGYTF. The DNA of the CDR3 is TGTGCCAGCAGCTCCGGGGGCGGCAGGGGAGCTTTGCGAGGCTACACCTTC. The complete variable domain, with remaining parts taken from reference TRBV7-2 and TRBJ1-2, reads GAGVSQSPSNKVTEKGKDVELRCDPISGHTALYWYRQSLGQGLEFLIYFQGNSAPDKSGLPSDRFSAERTGGSVSTLTIQRTQQEDSAVYLCASSSGGGRGALRGYTFGSGTRLTVV.